Below, 21 T cell receptor beta chains from the same sample are listed, as sequenced in a study of persistence of HIV-infected CD4 T cells. For these TCRs, the target antigens are not known. Anti-CD3/anti-CD28 beads served as a nonspecific positive control stimulus. Sorting of responding CD4+ T cells relied on upregulated CD40 ligand together with CD69. Sequencing used immunoSEQ version 4 in survey mode. Measured with immunoSEQ multiplex PCR; TCRdb has only the in-frame clones, and not every one. The sample lists 35,000 to 50,000 clones; about nine tenths were seen once. This sample comprised CD4+ T cells sorted from PBMCs after approximately 19-hour stimulation, obtained from a patient who received antiretroviral therapy. The source of these receptors is an adult man with HIV who was CMV-seropositive.

This clone has just one count. The chain has TRBV6-5 and TRBJ1-1, with TRBD1 identical over 7 bases. This CDR3 has 13 amino acids. Germline V gene sequence: CDR1 MNHEY, CDR2 SVGAGI. V lost 7 bases to trimming and J lost 6 bases; unmatched junction nucleotides: 8. The CDR3 spells CASIQGVFAEAFF. DNA for the CDR3: TGTGCCAGCATCCAGGGGGTTTTCGCTGAAGCTTTCTTT.

The chain combines TRBV10-1 with TRBJ2-7; 8 bases match TRBD1. The V gene end was trimmed by 6 bases and the J gene end by 2 bases; junction bases not matched to a gene: 6. The germline gives CDR1 WNHNN, CDR2 SYGVQD (reference sequence). The CDR3 runs 14 residues. CDR3 sequence (DNA): TGCGCCAGCAGGGGGGACAGGTCACCCTACGAGCAGTACTTC. It is translated as CASRGDRSPYEQYF.

This chain connects TRBV28 to TRBJ2-3; TRBD1 agrees at 10 bases. The CDR3 has 15 residues. CDR1 and CDR2 from the germline V gene are MDHEN and SYDVKM. With 5 bases clipped from V and 1 base from J, the junction kept 3 bases outside the gene matches. The CDR3 is CASSPGTGGTDTQYF. The CDR3 nucleotides are TGTGCCAGCAGTCCTGGGACAGGGGGCACAGATACGCAGTATTTT.

J is TRBJ1-5 and V is TRBV18; D remains unclear. Trimming removed 3 bases from V and 5 bases from J, with 8 bases in between. The CDR3 is made up of 13 amino acids. Germline V CDR1 and CDR2: KGHSH, LQKENI. The CDR3 nucleotides read TGTGCCAGCTCACCTAAGAGGGATCAGCCCCAGCATTTT. Its translation: CASSPKRDQPQHF.

This clone has just a few counts. The V and J genes are TRBV20-1 and TRBJ2-7, with D possibly matching TRBD2 (5 bases). Germline V lookup: CDR1 DFQATT, CDR2 SNEGSKA (reference sequence). V was shortened by 5 bases and J by 4 bases, with 9 bases between the two germline ends. This CDR3 is built from 11 residues. The chain's CDR3 is CSASRTYEQYF. The CDR3 DNA sequence: TGCAGTGCTTCACGGACTTACGAGCAGTACTTC.

The genes are TRBV6-2 or TRBV6-3 and TRBJ2-3; 10 bases are shared with TRBD1. V trimming: 7 bases; J trimming: 8 bases; junction bases outside the gene matches: 9. Per germline, CDR1 MNHEY and CDR2 SVGEGT. The CDR3 loop spans 14 amino acids. The CDR3 sequence: CASTPSGQGVTQYF. DNA for the CDR3: TGTGCCAGCACCCCGTCCGGACAGGGGGTTACGCAGTATTTT.

V usage is TRBV3-1 (or the pseudogene TRBV3-2) and J usage is TRBJ1-2; D is ambiguous. The CDR3 runs 15 residues. Germline V CDR1 and CDR2: LGHDT, YNNKEL (reference sequence). Trimming removed 3 bases at V and 3 bases at J, with 14 bases between. CDR3: CASSHASRLDYGYTF. In nucleotides, the CDR3 is TGTGCCAGCAGCCATGCCAGTCGGCTGGACTATGGCTACACCTTC.

This sequence joins TRBV18 and TRBJ1-1; no firm D call. The germline gives CDR1 KGHSH, CDR2 LQKENI. The CDR3 is made up of 15 amino acids. With 2 bases removed from V and 1 base from J, the gap between germline ends came to 11 bases. CDR3: CASSPMAVPNTEAFF. CDR3 DNA: TGTGCCAGCTCACCAATGGCCGTACCGAACACTGAAGCTTTCTTT.

The gene calls are TRBV7-3 and TRBJ2-3, with no clear D. This CDR3 region has 13 residues. Trimming left V 2 bases short and J 1 base short, with 4 bases between. Germline CDR1 SGHTA, CDR2 FQGTGA. DNA for the CDR3: TGTGCCAGCAGCTTATCTGGCACAGATACGCAGTATTTT. Its translation: CASSLSGTDTQYF.

The J gene is TRBJ2-7, the V gene TRBV28; 8 nucleotides align to TRBD1. The germline V gene has CDR1 MDHEN and CDR2 SYDVKM. This CDR3 has 15 residues. After removal of 2 bases from V and 4 bases from J, the junction contained 7 bases not matched to a gene. The CDR3 nucleotides are TGTGCCAGCAGTTTAGCTCAGGGGGCAAGGTACGAGCAGTACTTC. Protein sequence: CASSLAQGARYEQYF. Full variable domain (missing parts from reference TRBV28 and TRBJ2-7): DVKVTQSSRYLVKRTGEKVFLECVQDMDHENMFWYRQDPGLGLRLIYFSYDVKMKEKGDIPEGYSVSREKKERFSLILESASTNQTSMYLCASSLAQGARYEQYFGPGTRLTVT.

About this clone itself: The same CDR3 also results from other DNA sequences found in this sample. The chain's CDR3 is CASSLGQLNQPQHF. The CDR3 DNA reads TGTGCCAGCAGCTTGGGACAGTTGAATCAGCCCCAGCATTTT. The V and J genes are TRBV7-9 and TRBJ1-5; 7 positions match TRBD1. Germline V gene sequence: CDR1 SEHNR, CDR2 FQNEAQ (reference sequence). The V gene end was trimmed by 3 bases and the J gene end by 4 bases; junction bases not matched to a gene: 3. This CDR3 region has 14 residues.

This clone came up a few times. The chain couples TRBV5-1 to TRBJ1-6; 9 nucleotides match TRBD1. The CDR3 runs 19 residues. Germline CDR1 and CDR2: SGHRS and YFSETQ. After removal of 1 base from V and 0 bases from J, the junction contained 8 bases not matched to a gene. CDR3 sequence reads: CASSLSGTGTNSYNSPLHF. In DNA, the CDR3 is TGCGCCAGCAGCTTGAGTGGGACAGGGACAAACTCCTATAATTCACCCCTCCACTTT.

V usage is TRBV7-2 and J usage is TRBJ1-2, with TRBD1 identical over 8 bases. After removal of 5 bases from V and 0 bases from J, the junction contained 8 bases not matched to a gene. Germline V gives CDR1 SGHTA, CDR2 FQGNSA. The CDR3 is 16 amino acids. In DNA form, the CDR3 reads TGTGCCAGCAGCCCCCGGACAGGGAACGCTAACTATGGCTACACCTTC. The encoded protein is CASSPRTGNANYGYTF.

The rearrangement uses TRBV5-1 and TRBJ1-3; 9 bases match TRBD1. Per germline, CDR1 SGHRS and CDR2 YFSETQ. The CDR3 has 16 residues. The V segment lost 4 bases and the J segment 2 bases; nucleotides outside the gene matches: 7. The CDR3 here is CASSKKTGGTGNTIYF. As DNA, the CDR3 is TGCGCCAGCAGCAAAAAGACAGGGGGGACTGGAAACACCATATATTTT.

The chain uses TRBV4-1 and TRBJ2-4, with 9 bases aligning to TRBD1. J was trimmed by 0 bases and V by 5 bases; bases with no gene match: 14. The length of the CDR3 is 19 residues. Looked up from germline, CDR1 is MGHRA and CDR2 is YSYEKL. The CDR3 DNA follows: TGCGCCAGCAGCTCGTTCCGGGACAGGGATGTTTTAGCCAAAAACATTCAGTACTTC. It translates to CASSSFRDRDVLAKNIQYF.

This clone was seen only once. V gene TRBV29-1 combines with J gene TRBJ1-1; the D is unclear. Trimming left V 4 bases short and J 1 base short, with 4 bases between. Germline V gene data show CDR1 as SQVTM and CDR2 as ANQGSEA. The CDR3 extends over 11 amino acids. Here the CDR3 DNA reads TGCAGCGTTGCCCGGAACACTGAAGCTTTCTTT. The encoded protein is CSVARNTEAFF. Together with reference TRBV29-1 and TRBJ1-1, the CDR3 gives the full variable domain: SAVISQKPSRDICQRGTSLTIQCQVDSQVTMMFWYRQQPGQSLTLIATANQGSEATYESGFVIDKFPISRPNLTFSTLTVSNMSPEDSSIYLCSVARNTEAFFGQGTRLTVV.

The chain uses TRBV7-2 and TRBJ2-3; 10 bases fit TRBD2. The V and J ends lost 4 bases and 4 bases, in that order; junction bases with no gene match: 11. The CDR3 loop spans 17 amino acids. Per germline, CDR1 SGHTA and CDR2 FQGNSA. The CDR3 nucleotides read TGTGCCAGCAGCTACCTTAGCGGGGGGTATCTCTCAGATACGCAGTATTTT. Translation: CASSYLSGGYLSDTQYF.

The chain recombines TRBV27 with TRBJ2-7, with D possibly matching TRBD1 (5 bases). The CDR3 has 14 residues. The germline CDR1 and CDR2 sequences are MNHEY and SMNVEV (reference sequence). The CDR3 reads CITAREYSTYEQYF. In DNA form, the CDR3 reads TGTATAACAGCCAGGGAATACTCCACCTACGAGCAGTACTTC.

This clone appeared once. The V and J genes are TRBV7-9 and TRBJ2-3; D may be TRBD1 or TRBD2 (7 bases each). V lost 2 bases and J 3 bases, leaving 12 bases between the germline ends. In germline, CDR1 is SEHNR, CDR2 FQNEAQ (reference sequence). The CDR3 is 15 amino acids. The CDR3 spells CASSLPRGGTDTQYF. CDR3 DNA: TGTGCCAGCAGCTTACCCAGGGGGGGTACAGATACGCAGTATTTT.

This sequence joins TRBV10-3 and TRBJ1-1; tentatively, D is TRBD1 (5 bases). Germline V gene sequence: CDR1 ENHRY, CDR2 SYGVKD. This CDR3 has 13 residues. Trimming took 6 bases from V and 5 from J, leaving 13 bases between them. As DNA, the CDR3 is TGTGCCATCAGCCGGGACGGCGATACTGAAGCTTTCTTT. Translated, it gives CAISRDGDTEAFF.

The V gene is TRBV19, the J gene TRBJ1-6; perhaps TRBD1 as D (5 bases). V was cut by 0 bases and J by 4 bases, with 19 bases left in between. The CDR3 consists of 19 residues. Germline V CDR1 and CDR2: LNHDA, SQIVND (reference sequence). The CDR3: CASSIEEGRQNKYNSPLHF. Written as DNA, the CDR3 is TGTGCCAGTAGTATAGAGGAGGGGCGACAGAACAAATATAATTCACCCCTCCACTTT.